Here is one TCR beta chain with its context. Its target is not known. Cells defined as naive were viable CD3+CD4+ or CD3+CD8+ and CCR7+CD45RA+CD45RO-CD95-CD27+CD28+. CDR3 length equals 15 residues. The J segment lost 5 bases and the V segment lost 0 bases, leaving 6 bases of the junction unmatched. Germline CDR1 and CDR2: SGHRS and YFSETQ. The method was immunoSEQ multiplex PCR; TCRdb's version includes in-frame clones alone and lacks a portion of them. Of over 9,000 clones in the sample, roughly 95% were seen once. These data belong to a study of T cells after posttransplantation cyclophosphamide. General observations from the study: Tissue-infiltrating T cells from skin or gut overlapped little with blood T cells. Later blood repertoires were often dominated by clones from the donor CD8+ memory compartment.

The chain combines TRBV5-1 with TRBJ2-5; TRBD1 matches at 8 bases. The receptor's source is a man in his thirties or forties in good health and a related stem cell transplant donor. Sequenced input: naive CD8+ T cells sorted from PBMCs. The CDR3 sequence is CASSLVDRGRETQYF. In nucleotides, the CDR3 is TGCGCCAGCAGCTTGGTTGACAGGGGTAGGGAGACCCAGTACTTC.